The source of this T cell receptor beta chain is a study of response to subunit inactivated influenza vaccine. MiXCR, applied by TCRdb to the RT-PCR reads, yields one record per CDR3 protein. The sample gives 200,000 to 300,000 distinct CDR3 sequences, 12% of which show up once; approximately 8.3% is in the top ten. Unmatched junction bases numbered 19, after V lost 6 bases and J lost 14 bases. The germline V gene has CDR1 SGHNT and CDR2 YYREEE (reference sequence). The CDR3 contains 14 residues. This clonotype has more than one count but fewer than ten. Its antigen is unknown. Study-wide findings and caveats: It was the authors' suggestion that each seasonal influenza vaccination recruits few new T cells.

The clonotype was recovered from a man aged 50-59 years who received an inactivated influenza vaccine. V gene TRBV5-4 combines with J gene TRBJ1-2, with 7 bases fitting TRBD1. The source was non-naive T cells sorted from PBMCs, collected less than 15 days before vaccination. The DNA for the CDR3 is TGTGCCAGCACCAAACGGGACAGCCCTAGAGGCGTAACCTTC. Translating it yields CASTKRDSPRGVTF.